This T cell receptor (beta chain) was recorded in a study of Graves' ophthalmopathy and Graves' hyperthyroidism. Looking at the study overall: Peripheral blood collection took place at initial diagnosis, before any treatment.

From RNA, the CDR3 regions of TCR beta chains were amplified and sequenced. RT-PCR in the first round used HTBI primers; a second-round multiplex PCR followed. TCRdb called the multiplex PCR reads again in MiXCR, with one record for every CDR3 protein. Of about 220,000 distinct CDR3 sequences in the sample, 20% to 25% are singletons; the top ten hold under 55%. CDR3 length: 15 amino acids. Germline V gives CDR1 KGHSH, CDR2 LQKENI. Trimming took off 5 bases at V and 4 bases at J, with 17 bases between the two ends. With respect to this clonotype: The antigen is unknown.

It was on clinical symptoms, serum thyroxine, TRAb, thyroid ultrasound and orbital computed tomography that diagnosis relied. Whole-study findings and limits: Ophthalmopathy cases were distinguished from stable hyperthyroidism by a 13-signature model, reaching over 85% sensitivity and 65% to 83% specificity. Clonotypes were expanded in thyroid at above 0.001 frequency, and most also appeared in blood.

The TCR sequence derives from a woman aged 45-59 years with Graves' ophthalmopathy. The chain joins TRBV18 to TRBJ1-1; D uncertain. Sequenced: peripheral blood. In nucleotides, the CDR3 is TGTGCCAGCTCATCAATCCTCTTGGGGTCCACTGAAGCTTTCTTT. Translating gives CASSSILLGSTEAFF. Complete variable domain (other parts from reference TRBV18 and TRBJ1-1): NAGVMQNPRHLVRRRGQEARLRCSPMKGHSHVYWYRQLPEEGLKFMVYLQKENIIDESGMPKERFSAEFPKEGPSILRIQQVVRGDSAAYFCASSSILLGSTEAFFGQGTRLTVV.